A selection of T cell receptor beta chains follows, all from one sample in a study of shared clonotypes between healthy human individuals. Here immunoSEQ multiplex PCR was the method, and the copy in TCRdb shows in-frame clones only, minus some. In the table there are some 2,000,000 clones, around 95% of which are singletons. Sequencing input: naive CD4+ T cells sorted from blood. These receptors originate from a man aged 18 to 30 in good health. Both conserved end residues are part of each CDR3. A D gene is named only where the DNA matches it firmly. Rows give clone size only sometimes, using once, few, many, or a class for an expanded clone.

j_gene	v_gene	d_gene	abundance	CDR3aa	CDR3nt
TRBJ1-6	TRBV10-3	-	-	CAISNSRGRGDSPLHF	TGTGCCATCAGTAACTCGCGGGGCAGGGGTGATTCACCCCTCCACTTT
TRBJ2-1	TRBV7-2	-	once	CASSGTLAGHEQFF	TGTGCCAGCAGCGGGACGCTCGCGGGTCATGAGCAGTTCTTC
TRBJ1-2	TRBV6-5	-	-	CASSYRHGADGYTF	TGTGCCAGCAGTTACCGGCACGGCGCGGATGGCTACACCTTC
TRBJ1-6	TRBV19	-	-	CASSIGDSNSPLHF	TGTGCCAGTAGTATTGGAGACAGTAATTCACCCCTCCACTTT
TRBJ1-6	TRBV28	TRBD1	once	CASSPGTGASPLHF	TGTGCCAGCAGCCCCGGGACAGGGGCTTCACCCCTCCACTTT
TRBJ2-5	TRBV10-2	-	-	CASSEAVLQYF	TGCGCCAGCAGTGAGGCTGTCCTGCAGTACTTC
TRBJ2-3	TRBV5-1	-	-	CASSPRLSTDTQYF	TGCGCCAGCAGCCCCCGACTCAGCACAGATACGCAGTATTTT
TRBJ2-1	TRBV9	TRBD1	-	CASSAPTGGPYNEQFF	TGTGCCAGCAGCGCACCTACAGGGGGCCCCTACAATGAGCAGTTCTTC
TRBJ2-3	TRBV6-5	-	-	CASAGGGDTQYF	TGTGCCAGCGCCGGCGGTGGGGATACGCAGTATTTT
TRBJ1-1	TRBV18	-	once	CASSPYGFTEAFF	TGTGCCAGCTCACCTTACGGGTTCACTGAAGCTTTCTTT
TRBJ2-3	TRBV10-3	-	once	CAIGGQSTDTQYF	TGTGCCATCGGCGGTCAGAGCACAGATACGCAGTATTTT
TRBJ1-4	TRBV7-2	-	-	CASSFQTNEKLFF	TGTGCCAGCAGCTTCCAAACTAATGAAAAACTGTTTTTT
TRBJ2-2	TRBV2	TRBD1	-	CASRSGTGYTGELFF	TGTGCCAGCAGAAGCGGGACAGGGTACACCGGGGAGCTGTTTTTT
TRBJ1-1	TRBV18	TRBD1	once	CASSPRGQGVNTEAFF	TGTGCCAGCTCACCACGAGGACAGGGTGTGAACACTGAAGCTTTCTTT
TRBJ2-7	TRBV2	-	-	CASSRESGAYEQYF	TGTGCCAGCAGTCGCGAGTCAGGGGCCTACGAGCAGTACTTC
TRBJ1-2	TRBV4-2	TRBD1	-	CASSQSSGTANYGYTF	TGTGCCAGCAGCCAATCTTCAGGGACAGCTAACTATGGCTACACCTTC
TRBJ2-7	TRBV7-9	TRBD1	-	CASSQLGTGGNEQYF	TGTGCCAGCAGCCAACTGGGGACAGGCGGTAACGAGCAGTACTTC
TRBJ1-4	TRBV6-1	TRBD1	-	CASSRPGTGEKLFF	TGTGCCAGCAGTCGCCCCGGGACAGGCGAAAAACTGTTTTTT
TRBJ1-6	TRBV10-3	-	-	CAISEFGQGGGSPLHF	TGTGCCATCAGTGAATTCGGGCAGGGAGGTGGTTCACCCCTCCACTTT
TRBJ2-7	TRBV5-1	TRBD2	-	CASSSVSSGSTSYEQYF	TGCGCCAGCAGCTCCGTATCTAGCGGGAGTACTTCCTACGAGCAGTACTTC
TRBJ1-6	TRBV4-3	-	-	CASSQEEGFGSPLHF	TGCGCCAGCAGCCAAGAGGAGGGTTTCGGGTCACCCCTCCACTTT
TRBJ2-1	TRBV9	TRBD2	-	CASSALAGSSYNEQFF	TGTGCCAGCAGCGCACTAGCGGGGAGCTCCTACAATGAGCAGTTCTTC
TRBJ1-4	TRBV18	-	-	CASSPGVLNEKLFF	TGTGCCAGCTCACCGGGTGTCCTTAATGAAAAACTGTTTTTT
TRBJ1-1	TRBV5-6	-	-	CASSSPGSMNTEAFF	TGTGCCAGCAGCTCCCCAGGTTCCATGAACACTGAAGCTTTCTTT
TRBJ2-1	TRBV11-2	TRBD2	few	CASSHSTGGSNEQFF	TGTGCCAGCAGCCACTCAACGGGAGGATCCAATGAGCAGTTCTTC
TRBJ2-7	TRBV9	-	once	CASSLRDGFSYEQYF	TGTGCCAGCAGTTTACGAGACGGCTTCTCCTACGAGCAGTACTTC
TRBJ2-2	TRBV18	-	-	CASSLQPMNTGELFF	TGTGCCAGCTCTCTACAGCCTATGAACACCGGGGAGCTGTTTTTT
TRBJ1-5	TRBV5-1	TRBD1	-	CASSWATGDQPQHF	TGCGCCAGCAGCTGGGCTACAGGGGATCAGCCCCAGCATTTT
TRBJ1-2	TRBV7-9	-	once	CASSAAREAGRYGYTF	TGTGCCAGCAGCGCCGCCAGAGAAGCAGGGAGATATGGCTACACCTTC
TRBJ1-1	TRBV13	TRBD1	-	CASSLGDRDSEAFF	TGTGCCAGCAGCTTAGGGGACAGGGATAGTGAAGCTTTCTTT
TRBJ1-6	TRBV27	-	-	CASSLKRAPNSPLHF	TGTGCCAGCAGTTTGAAGAGGGCACCTAATTCACCCCTCCACTTT
TRBJ2-1	TRBV7-2	TRBD1	once	CASTVGQGGNEQFF	TGTGCCAGCACCGTAGGACAGGGAGGCAATGAGCAGTTCTTC
TRBJ1-2	TRBV11-2	TRBD1	-	CASSIGTGGYYGYTF	TGTGCCAGCAGCATCGGGACAGGGGGATACTATGGCTACACCTTC
TRBJ1-2	TRBV21-1	-	-	CASPEGVKRRNANGNYGYTF	TGTGCCAGCCCGGAAGGGGTCAAGAGAAGAAACGCTAATGGAAACTATGGCTACACCTTC
TRBJ2-3	TRBV30	-	-	CAWSAGFAYTDTQYF	TGTGCCTGGAGTGCAGGTTTTGCCTATACAGATACGCAGTATTTT
TRBJ2-5	TRBV5-4	TRBD2	-	CASSPGLAGGQETQYF	TGTGCCAGCAGCCCTGGACTAGCGGGAGGACAAGAGACCCAGTACTTC
TRBJ1-6	TRBV5-5	-	-	CASSLEVGTINSPLHF	TGTGCCAGCAGCTTGGAGGTGGGGACCATTAATTCACCCCTCCACTTT
TRBJ1-6	TRBV7-2	-	-	CASSLAMASSSYNSPLHF	TGTGCCAGCAGCTTAGCAATGGCCAGCAGCTCCTATAATTCACCCCTCCACTTT
TRBJ2-7	TRBV29-1	-	-	CSVDGEAYEQYF	TGCAGCGTTGACGGAGAAGCCTACGAGCAGTACTTC
TRBJ2-2	TRBV4-1	TRBD1	-	CASSQEKQGTGELFF	TGCGCCAGCAGCCAAGAAAAACAGGGGACCGGGGAGCTGTTTTTT
TRBJ1-1	TRBV7-2	-	-	CASSDMNTEAFF	TGTGCCAGCAGCGATATGAACACTGAAGCTTTCTTT
TRBJ1-1	TRBV27	-	-	CASSPAGAGEAFF	TGTGCCAGCAGTCCCGCAGGGGCCGGTGAAGCTTTCTTT
TRBJ2-7	TRBV30	TRBD2	-	CAWKLSGTGEQYF	TGTGCCTGGAAACTTAGCGGGACGGGTGAGCAGTACTTC
TRBJ2-2	TRBV9	-	-	CASSVGDYTGELFF	TGTGCCAGCAGCGTAGGGGATTACACCGGGGAGCTGTTTTTT
TRBJ2-7	TRBV19	TRBD2	-	CASSIATSGSYEQYF	TGTGCCAGTAGTATAGCCACTAGCGGGAGCTACGAGCAGTACTTC
TRBJ1-3	TRBV6-5	-	-	CASSSAGYSSGNTIYF	TGTGCCAGCAGTTCGGCAGGCTATTCCTCTGGAAACACCATATATTTT
TRBJ2-1	TRBV10-1	-	-	CASSTNPGLDNEQFF	TGCGCCAGCAGTACTAACCCGGGACTCGACAATGAGCAGTTCTTC
TRBJ2-5	TRBV5-1	-	-	CASITGAAGTGKETQYF	TGCGCCAGCATAACAGGCGCGGCGGGGACGGGGAAAGAGACCCAGTACTTC
TRBJ1-6	TRBV28	-	-	CASSLDTTYNSPLHF	TGTGCCAGCAGCCTGGACACAACCTATAATTCACCCCTCCACTTT